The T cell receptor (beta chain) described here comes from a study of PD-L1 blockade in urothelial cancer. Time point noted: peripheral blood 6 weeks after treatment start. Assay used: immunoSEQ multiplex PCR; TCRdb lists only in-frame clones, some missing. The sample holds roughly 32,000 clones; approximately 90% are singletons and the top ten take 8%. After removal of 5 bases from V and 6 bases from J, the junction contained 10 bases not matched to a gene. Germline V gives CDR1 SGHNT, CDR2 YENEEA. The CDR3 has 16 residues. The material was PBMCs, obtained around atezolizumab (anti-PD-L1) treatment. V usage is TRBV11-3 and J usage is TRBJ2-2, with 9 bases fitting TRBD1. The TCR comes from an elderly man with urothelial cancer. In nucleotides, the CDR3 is TGTGCCAGCAGCCCCCAAACAGGGGGCTTGGCCGGGGAGCTGTTTTTT. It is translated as CASSPQTGGLAGELFF.